This paragraph reports one T cell receptor beta chain. The sample originates from a study of identical twins. TCRdb re-called the 5' RACE reads through MiXCR, storing one row per CDR3 protein. The sample lists roughly 500,000 distinct CDR3 sequences, under 25% seen once, with 0.75% to 0.95% in the top ten. This CDR3 has 15 residues. V lost 2 bases and J lost 0, with 9 bases in between. Germline CDR1 reads SEHNR; CDR2 reads FQNEAQ (reference sequence). In addition, the sample was reused for a study of T cells expressing NK-cell markers.

The receptor's source is a woman younger than 30 in good health. The chain links TRBV7-9 to TRBJ2-3; D is undetermined. Sequencing input: CD4+ T cells sorted from blood. The CDR3 sequence: CASSLLWRSTDTQYF. In DNA, the CDR3 is TGTGCCAGCAGCTTATTGTGGCGTAGCACAGATACGCAGTATTTT.